Listed here is a single TCR beta chain. Its antigen remains unidentified. The germline CDR1 and CDR2 sequences are SGHRS and YFSETQ. The length of the CDR3 is 14 residues. Deletions cut 0 bases from V and 1 base from J, with 8 bases between. Generated by immunoSEQ multiplex PCR, the TCRdb table keeps only in-frame clones and is missing some. The sample carries 110,000 or so clones, roughly 90% recorded once. The data are from a study of T cell responses to AZD1222 COVID-19 vaccine. Study-level findings and limits: Only six people who got AZD1222 tested seropositive at baseline. Clonal diversity was possibly underestimated; the donors were predominantly white British and more often female.

This sequence joins TRBV5-1 and TRBJ2-7, with unresolved D. This TCR came from an adult in good health. The specimen comprised peripheral blood, sampled on day 0 of AZD1222 vaccination. The CDR3 reads CASSLDTTSYEQYF. Here the CDR3 DNA reads TGCGCCAGCAGCTTGGACACTACTTCCTACGAGCAGTACTTC.